Listed below are T cell receptor beta chains from one sample, sequenced in a study of T cell responses to AZD1222 COVID-19 vaccine. Profiling relied on immunoSEQ multiplex PCR, and the TCRdb table lists in-frame clones only, not all of them. The repertoire holds around 130,000 clones, around 94% seen once, with around 7% in the top ten. The specimen was peripheral blood, collected on day 0 of AZD1222 vaccination. The receptors were sampled from an adult in good health. Each CDR3 is given with its conserved first and last residue. A D gene is named only where the DNA matches it firmly. Rows may omit the clone size; those that give it use once, few, many or a size class.

d_call	j_call	cdr3_length	v_call	clone_size	cdr3_nt	cdr3_aa
TRBD2	TRBJ2-1	15	TRBV19	NA	TGTGCCAGTAACTCCGGGGCTAGCGGGAGTACTGAGCAGTTCTTC	CASNSGASGSTEQFF
NA	TRBJ2-1	18	TRBV5-5	NA	TGTGCCAGCAGCTTGGTTTTCTTTCTCGGGCAGGGAAACAATGAGCAGTTCTTC	CASSLVFFLGQGNNEQFF
NA	TRBJ1-2	11	TRBV12-5	NA	TGTGCTAGTGGTTTGGTAAACGGCTACACCTTC	CASGLVNGYTF
TRBD1	TRBJ1-1	12	TRBV5-6	NA	TGTGCCAGCAGCATTAGGACAGGGGAAGCTTTCTTT	CASSIRTGEAFF
NA	TRBJ2-1	12	TRBV30	once	TGTGCCTGGAGTCCGGGTGGTGATGAGCAGTTCTTC	CAWSPGGDEQFF
NA	TRBJ2-7	8	TRBV30	NA	TGTGCCTGGAGGCTTGGGGACTTC	CAWRLGDF
NA	TRBJ2-3	12	TRBV29-1	NA	TGCAGCGTTAATCTTAGCACAGATACGCAGTATTTT	CSVNLSTDTQYF
NA	TRBJ2-1	14	TRBV9	NA	TGTGCCAGCAGCGGCGGGGTAACCTACAATGAGCAGTTCTTC	CASSGGVTYNEQFF
NA	TRBJ2-1	13	TRBV4-1	NA	TGCGCCAGCAGACAAACAGGAGAGCATGAGCAGTTCTTC	CASRQTGEHEQFF
NA	TRBJ1-4	15	TRBV6-5	NA	TGTGCCAGCAGTTACTTCGGGGGCCCTAATGAAAAACTGTTTTTT	CASSYFGGPNEKLFF
NA	TRBJ1-2	14	TRBV24-1	NA	TGTGCCACCAGTGATTCAGGATTCGACTATGGCTACACCTTC	CATSDSGFDYGYTF
NA	TRBJ1-6	17	TRBV27	once	TGTGCCAGCAGTCTGAAGCAAGGAGGGCCCTATAATTCACCCCTCCACTTT	CASSLKQGGPYNSPLHF
NA	TRBJ2-7	14	TRBV7-2	NA	TGTGCCAGCAGCCCCAGGGGATCAGTCTACGAGCAGTACTTC	CASSPRGSVYEQYF
NA	TRBJ2-3	18	TRBV28	NA	TGTGCCAGCAGCCGGCTCCAACTCATCAGGGGAAGCACAGATACGCAGTATTTT	CASSRLQLIRGSTDTQYF
NA	TRBJ1-1	14	TRBV3-1/TRBV3-2	NA	TGTGCCAGCAGCCAAGACAGGGGAGGGACTGAAGCTTTCTTT	CASSQDRGGTEAFF